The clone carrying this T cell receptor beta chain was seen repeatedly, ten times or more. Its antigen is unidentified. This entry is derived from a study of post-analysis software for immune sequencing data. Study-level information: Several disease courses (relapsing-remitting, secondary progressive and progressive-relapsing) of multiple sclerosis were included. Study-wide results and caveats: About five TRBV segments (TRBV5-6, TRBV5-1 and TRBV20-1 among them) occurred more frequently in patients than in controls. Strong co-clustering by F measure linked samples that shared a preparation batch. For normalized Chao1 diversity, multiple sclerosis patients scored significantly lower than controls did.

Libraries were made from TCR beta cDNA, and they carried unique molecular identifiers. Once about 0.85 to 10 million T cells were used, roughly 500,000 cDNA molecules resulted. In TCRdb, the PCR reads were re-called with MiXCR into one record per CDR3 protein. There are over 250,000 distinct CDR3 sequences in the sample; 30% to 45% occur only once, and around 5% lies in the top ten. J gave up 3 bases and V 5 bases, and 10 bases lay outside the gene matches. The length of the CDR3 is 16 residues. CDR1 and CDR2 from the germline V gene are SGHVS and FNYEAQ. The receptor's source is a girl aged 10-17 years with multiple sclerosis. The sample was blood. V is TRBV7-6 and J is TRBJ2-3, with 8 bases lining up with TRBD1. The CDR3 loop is CASSPSKTGATDTQYF. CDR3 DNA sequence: TGTGCCAGCAGCCCCTCTAAGACAGGGGCGACAGATACGCAGTATTTT.